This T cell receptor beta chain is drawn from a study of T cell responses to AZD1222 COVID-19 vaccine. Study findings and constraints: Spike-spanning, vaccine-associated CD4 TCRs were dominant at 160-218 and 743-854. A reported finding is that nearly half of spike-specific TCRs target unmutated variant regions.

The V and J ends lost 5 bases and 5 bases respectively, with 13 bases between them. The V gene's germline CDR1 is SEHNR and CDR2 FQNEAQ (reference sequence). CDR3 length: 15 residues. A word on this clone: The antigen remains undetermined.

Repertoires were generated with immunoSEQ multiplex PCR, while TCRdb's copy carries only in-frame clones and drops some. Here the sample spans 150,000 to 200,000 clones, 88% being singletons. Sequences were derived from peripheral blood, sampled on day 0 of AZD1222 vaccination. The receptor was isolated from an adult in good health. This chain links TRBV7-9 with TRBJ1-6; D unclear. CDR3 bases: TGTGCCAGCAGCGCCACCGGGTCCAATAATTCACCCCTCCACTTT. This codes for CASSATGSNNSPLHF. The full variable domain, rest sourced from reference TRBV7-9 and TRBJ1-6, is DTGVSQNPRHKITKRGQNVTFRCDPISEHNRLYWYRQTLGQGPEFLTYFQNEAQLEKSRLLSDRFSAERPKGSFSTLEIQRTEQGDSAMYLCASSATGSNNSPLHFGNGTRLTVT.